This TCR beta chain was captured in a study of neurological immune-mediated disorders. Whole-study results and caveats: HTLV-1-associated myelopathy ranked highest for TCR clonal expansion and multiple sclerosis lowest, beneath healthy controls. The multiple sclerosis repertoire cluster was not associated with any clinical or MRI feature.

This clonotype was detected many times. Its antigen is unidentified. Synthesis of cDNA was accomplished via 5'RACE employing 10-nucleotide random UMIs. One entry per CDR3 protein results from TCRdb running MiXCR on the 5' RACE reads. The sample lists about 62,000 distinct CDR3 sequences, 3.5% to 4.5% occurring once. Germline loops: CDR1 SNHLY, CDR2 FYNNEI. Trimming pared 5 bases from V and 7 bases from J, leaving 14 bases between. The CDR3 spans 14 residues. Material: PBMCs. The TCR comes from a woman aged 45-59 years with multiple sclerosis. The chain links TRBV2 to TRBJ1-4; the D gene is possibly TRBD1 (5 bases). CDR3 amino acids: CASSTRQSIEKLFF. The CDR3 nucleotides read TGTGCCAGCAGTACCCGACAGAGCATTGAAAAACTGTTTTTT.